This T cell receptor beta chain stems from a study of Ad26.COV2.S vaccination and SARS-CoV-2 variants. About the research overall: Once, or twice with 56 days between doses, Ad26.COV2.S was given intramuscularly.

Produced via immunoSEQ multiplex PCR; TCRdb's table is partial and in-frame only. The table lists roughly 510,000 clones, about 83% of them singletons, with more than 10% in the top ten. J was trimmed by 0 bases and V by 3 bases; bases with no gene match: 3. The CDR3 contains 15 residues. Germline CDR1 reads KGHDR; CDR2 reads SFDVKD. Documented treatment: around 19 received Ad26.COV2.S at low or high dose, single or two shots; several received placebo; per-sample allocation not given. Collection of the samples took place on day 63 after the first injection of vaccine or placebo. Its platform was an Ad26 vector, and its expressed antigen was Wuhan-strain SARS-CoV-2 spike. Findings and caveats of the study: Reports say spike-specific CD8+ and CD4+ T cell responses covered substantial breadth after vaccination.

This clone was seen a few times. Its antigen is as yet unknown. The gene calls are TRBV24-1 and TRBJ1-1, with 7 bases lining up with TRBD1. The receptor comes from a person aged 18-65 years who received the Ad26.COV2.S COVID-19 vaccine or a placebo. Sequencing used peripheral blood, obtained in a trial of Ad26.COV2.S vaccine versus placebo. The CDR3 protein is CATSDTGQLNTEAFF. The DNA for the CDR3 is TGTGCCACCAGTGATACGGGACAGCTGAACACTGAAGCTTTCTTT.